Listed here is a single TCR beta chain. Baseline, cycle 4 day 1, and cycle 7 day 1 were the blood sampling points. This specimen belongs to a study of OX40 agonist ivuxolimab in advanced cancers. The CDR3 spans 17 residues. J was trimmed by 4 bases and V by 4 bases; bases with no gene match: 7. Germline CDR1 and CDR2: LGHNA and YSLEER. Only in-frame clones appear in the TCRdb table, and some are missing; sequencing was by immunoSEQ multiplex PCR. The repertoire consists of approximately 79,000 clones, with about 88% occurring once and the leading ten covering about 0.89%. The clonotype originates from an adult with an advanced solid tumor such as melanoma, head and neck, liver or kidney cancer. The rearrangement joins TRBV4-3 to TRBJ2-1; TRBD2 matches 13 bases. The sequenced sample was CD4+ or CD8+ T cells sorted from blood, obtained in a trial of the OX40 agonist ivuxolimab. CDR3 in DNA: TGCGCCAGCAGCCGCGAACTAGCGGGAGGGAAATACAATGAGCAGTTCTTC. As protein: CASSRELAGGKYNEQFF.